This paragraph reports one T cell receptor beta chain. To make TCR beta libraries, researchers used iRepertoire HTBI primers and Arm-PCR of CDR3 regions. In TCRdb, the multiplex PCR reads were re-called with MiXCR into one record per CDR3 protein. The sample lists a few hundred thousand distinct CDR3 sequences, about 17% occurring once. These data originate in a study of regulatory T cells in long-lasting Graves disease. Indicated time point: newly diagnosed GD, antithyroid drugs for less than 3 months. PBMC RNA served as the TCR library source. These records were also assigned to another study, of T cells in Graves' hyperthyroidism and ophthalmopathy. That report adds: The study based diagnoses on clinical symptoms, serum thyroxine and TRAb, thyroid ultrasound and orbital computed tomography.

This clonotype was obtained from a woman between 18 and 29 years old with Graves disease. The source was peripheral blood mononuclear cells (PBMCs), collected at new diagnosis, from a patient treated with antithyroid drugs.

Written as DNA, the CDR3 is TGTGCCATCAGAGACCTTTCTTCTGGAAACACCATATATTTT. Translation gives CAIRDLSSGNTIYF. V gene TRBV10-3 combines with J gene TRBJ1-3; D gene unclear. CDR1 ENHRY and CDR2 SYGVKD come from the germline V gene. Trimming removed 6 bases from V and 1 base from J, with 10 bases in between. This CDR3 is 14 amino acids long.